This T cell receptor beta chain was recovered during a study of lymphopenia after photon versus proton radiotherapy. Clones were read by immunoSEQ multiplex PCR, and TCRdb kept only the in-frame ones, dropping some. The table lists under 75,000 clones, approximately 90% of them singletons, with 2.2% in the top ten. On this clone: The antigen is not known.

Losses at the gene ends were 7 bases for V and 6 bases for J; bases not matched to a gene: 4. Germline-derived CDR1 and CDR2 are SNHLY and FYNNEI. This CDR3 contains 13 residues. The study's findings and limits: Proton therapy kept repertoires fairly stable, unlike photons, which gained effector/memory cells. Larger post-nadir TCR diversity loss correlated inversely with survival in deceased patients. Better survival with proton therapy was suggested as possible, not demonstrated. Post-nadir diversity loss with photons came from oligoclonal expansion, particularly CD8+ Temra cells.

The source is a woman aged 40 to 50 with cholangiocarcinoma. Sequencing was performed on peripheral blood, taken from a patient treated with photon-based radiotherapy. The chain recombines TRBV2 with TRBJ2-5; 11 bases line up with TRBD1. For the CDR3, the DNA is TGTGCCAGCATTGGACAGGGGGCGAAGACCCAGTACTTC. It specifies CASIGQGAKTQYF.